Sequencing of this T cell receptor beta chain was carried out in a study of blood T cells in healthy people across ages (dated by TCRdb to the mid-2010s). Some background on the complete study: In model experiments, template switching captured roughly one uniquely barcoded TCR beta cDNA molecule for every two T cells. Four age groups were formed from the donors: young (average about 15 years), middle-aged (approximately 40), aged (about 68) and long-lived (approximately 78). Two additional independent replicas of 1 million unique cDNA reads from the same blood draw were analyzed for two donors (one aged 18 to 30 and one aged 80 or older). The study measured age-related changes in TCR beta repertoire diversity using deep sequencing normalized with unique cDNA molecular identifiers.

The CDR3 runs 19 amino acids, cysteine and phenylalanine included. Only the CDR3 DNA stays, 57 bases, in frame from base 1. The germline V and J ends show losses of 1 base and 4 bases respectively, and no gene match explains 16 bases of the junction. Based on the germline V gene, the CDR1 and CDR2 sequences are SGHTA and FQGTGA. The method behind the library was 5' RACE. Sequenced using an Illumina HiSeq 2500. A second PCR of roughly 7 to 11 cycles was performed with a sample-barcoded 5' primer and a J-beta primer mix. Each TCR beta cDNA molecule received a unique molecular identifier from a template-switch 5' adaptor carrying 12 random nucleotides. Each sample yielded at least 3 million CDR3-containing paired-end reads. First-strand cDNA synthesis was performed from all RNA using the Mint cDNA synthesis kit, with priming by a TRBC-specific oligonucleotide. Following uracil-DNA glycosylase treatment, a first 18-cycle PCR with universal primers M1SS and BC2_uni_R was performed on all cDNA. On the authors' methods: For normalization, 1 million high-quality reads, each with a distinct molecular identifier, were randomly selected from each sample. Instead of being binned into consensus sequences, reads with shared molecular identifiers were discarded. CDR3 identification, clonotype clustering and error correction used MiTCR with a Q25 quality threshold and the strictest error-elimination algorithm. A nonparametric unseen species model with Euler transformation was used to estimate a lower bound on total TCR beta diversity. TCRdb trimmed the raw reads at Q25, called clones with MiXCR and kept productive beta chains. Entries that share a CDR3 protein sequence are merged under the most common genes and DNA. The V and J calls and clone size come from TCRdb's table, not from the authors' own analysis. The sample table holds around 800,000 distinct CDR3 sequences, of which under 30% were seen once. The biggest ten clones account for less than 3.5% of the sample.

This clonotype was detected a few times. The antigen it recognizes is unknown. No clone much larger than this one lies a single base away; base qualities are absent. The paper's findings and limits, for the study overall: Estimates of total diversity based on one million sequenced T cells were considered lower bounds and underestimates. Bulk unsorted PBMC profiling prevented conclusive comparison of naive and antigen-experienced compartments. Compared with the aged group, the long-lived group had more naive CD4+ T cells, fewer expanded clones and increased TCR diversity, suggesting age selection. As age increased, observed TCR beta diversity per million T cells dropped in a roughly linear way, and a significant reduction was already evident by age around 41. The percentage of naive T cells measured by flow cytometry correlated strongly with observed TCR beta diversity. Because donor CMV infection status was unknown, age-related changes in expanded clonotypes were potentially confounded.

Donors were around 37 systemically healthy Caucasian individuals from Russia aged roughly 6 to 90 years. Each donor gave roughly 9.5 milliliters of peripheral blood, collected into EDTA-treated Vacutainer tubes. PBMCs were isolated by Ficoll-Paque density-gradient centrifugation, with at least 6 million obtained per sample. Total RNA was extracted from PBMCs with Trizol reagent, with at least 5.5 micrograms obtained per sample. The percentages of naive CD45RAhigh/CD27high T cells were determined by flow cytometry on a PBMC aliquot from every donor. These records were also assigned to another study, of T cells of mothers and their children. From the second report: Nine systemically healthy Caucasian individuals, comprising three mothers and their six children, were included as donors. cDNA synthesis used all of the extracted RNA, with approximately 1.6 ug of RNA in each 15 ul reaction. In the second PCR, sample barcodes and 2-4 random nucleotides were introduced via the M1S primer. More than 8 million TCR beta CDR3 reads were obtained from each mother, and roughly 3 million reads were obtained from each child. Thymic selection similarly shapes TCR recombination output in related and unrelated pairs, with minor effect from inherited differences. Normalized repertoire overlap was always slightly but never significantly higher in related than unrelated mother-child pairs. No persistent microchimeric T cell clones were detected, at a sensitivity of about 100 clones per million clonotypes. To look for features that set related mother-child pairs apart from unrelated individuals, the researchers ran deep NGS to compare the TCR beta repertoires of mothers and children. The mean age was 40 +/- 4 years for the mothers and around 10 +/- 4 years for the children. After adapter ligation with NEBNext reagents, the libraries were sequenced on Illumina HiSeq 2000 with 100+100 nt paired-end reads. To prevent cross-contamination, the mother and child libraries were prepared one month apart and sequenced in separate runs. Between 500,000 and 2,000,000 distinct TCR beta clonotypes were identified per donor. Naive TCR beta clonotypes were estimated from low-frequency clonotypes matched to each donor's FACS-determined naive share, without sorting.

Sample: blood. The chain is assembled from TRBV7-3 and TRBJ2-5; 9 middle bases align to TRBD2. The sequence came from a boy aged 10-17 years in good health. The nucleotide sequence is TGTGCCAGCAGCTTAAAGGGTAGTTATAGCGGGGGTACGCGAGAGACCCAGTACTTC. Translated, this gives CASSLKGSYSGGTRETQYF.